This T cell receptor beta chain comes out of a study of shared clonotypes between healthy human individuals. The overall study: The study used three CD4 naive, three CD4 memory, two CD8 naive and one CD8 memory plate per donor. Findings and caveats of the study: Researchers sampled blood only, noting tissue repertoires likely differ.

A deep-level run was used for the assay. Genomic DNA of each subset was evenly split across several immunoSEQ plates. Repertoires were generated with immunoSEQ multiplex PCR, while TCRdb's copy carries only in-frame clones and drops some. The sample yields 2 million to 3 million clones, approximately 94% seen once. A word on this clone: What it binds is not known.

Germline assignment: CDR1 LGHNA and CDR2 YSLEER. This CDR3 contains 15 residues. V was cut by 0 bases and J by 7 bases, with 15 bases left in between. This receptor was taken from a man between 18 and 29 years old in good health. Some clones in this sample may be carry-over from other donors' samples. The sample consisted of naive CD4+ T cells from PBMCs. Subset specified: CD45RA+ positively selected. The chain has TRBV4-3 and TRBJ1-2; unclear D gene. DNA of the CDR3: TGCGCCAGCAGCCAAGATGAGGGCTCAGCCGGTGGCTACACCTTC. It is translated as CASSQDEGSAGGYTF.